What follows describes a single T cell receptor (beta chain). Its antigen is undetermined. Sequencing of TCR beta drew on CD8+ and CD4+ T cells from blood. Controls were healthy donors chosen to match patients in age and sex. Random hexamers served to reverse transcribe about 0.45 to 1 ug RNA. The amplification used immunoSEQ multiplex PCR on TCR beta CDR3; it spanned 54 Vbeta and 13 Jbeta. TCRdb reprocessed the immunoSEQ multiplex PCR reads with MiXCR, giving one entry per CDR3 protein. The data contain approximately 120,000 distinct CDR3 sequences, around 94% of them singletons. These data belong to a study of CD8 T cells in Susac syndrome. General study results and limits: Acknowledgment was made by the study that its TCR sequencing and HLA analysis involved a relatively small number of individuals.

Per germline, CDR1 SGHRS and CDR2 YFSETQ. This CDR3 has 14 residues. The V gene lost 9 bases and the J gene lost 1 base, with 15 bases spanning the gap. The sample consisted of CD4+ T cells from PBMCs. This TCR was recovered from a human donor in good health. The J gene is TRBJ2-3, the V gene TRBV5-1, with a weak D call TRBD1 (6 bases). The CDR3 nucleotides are TGCGCCACCAACCTGGGGGCCCGCACAGATACGCAGTATTTT. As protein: CATNLGARTDTQYF.